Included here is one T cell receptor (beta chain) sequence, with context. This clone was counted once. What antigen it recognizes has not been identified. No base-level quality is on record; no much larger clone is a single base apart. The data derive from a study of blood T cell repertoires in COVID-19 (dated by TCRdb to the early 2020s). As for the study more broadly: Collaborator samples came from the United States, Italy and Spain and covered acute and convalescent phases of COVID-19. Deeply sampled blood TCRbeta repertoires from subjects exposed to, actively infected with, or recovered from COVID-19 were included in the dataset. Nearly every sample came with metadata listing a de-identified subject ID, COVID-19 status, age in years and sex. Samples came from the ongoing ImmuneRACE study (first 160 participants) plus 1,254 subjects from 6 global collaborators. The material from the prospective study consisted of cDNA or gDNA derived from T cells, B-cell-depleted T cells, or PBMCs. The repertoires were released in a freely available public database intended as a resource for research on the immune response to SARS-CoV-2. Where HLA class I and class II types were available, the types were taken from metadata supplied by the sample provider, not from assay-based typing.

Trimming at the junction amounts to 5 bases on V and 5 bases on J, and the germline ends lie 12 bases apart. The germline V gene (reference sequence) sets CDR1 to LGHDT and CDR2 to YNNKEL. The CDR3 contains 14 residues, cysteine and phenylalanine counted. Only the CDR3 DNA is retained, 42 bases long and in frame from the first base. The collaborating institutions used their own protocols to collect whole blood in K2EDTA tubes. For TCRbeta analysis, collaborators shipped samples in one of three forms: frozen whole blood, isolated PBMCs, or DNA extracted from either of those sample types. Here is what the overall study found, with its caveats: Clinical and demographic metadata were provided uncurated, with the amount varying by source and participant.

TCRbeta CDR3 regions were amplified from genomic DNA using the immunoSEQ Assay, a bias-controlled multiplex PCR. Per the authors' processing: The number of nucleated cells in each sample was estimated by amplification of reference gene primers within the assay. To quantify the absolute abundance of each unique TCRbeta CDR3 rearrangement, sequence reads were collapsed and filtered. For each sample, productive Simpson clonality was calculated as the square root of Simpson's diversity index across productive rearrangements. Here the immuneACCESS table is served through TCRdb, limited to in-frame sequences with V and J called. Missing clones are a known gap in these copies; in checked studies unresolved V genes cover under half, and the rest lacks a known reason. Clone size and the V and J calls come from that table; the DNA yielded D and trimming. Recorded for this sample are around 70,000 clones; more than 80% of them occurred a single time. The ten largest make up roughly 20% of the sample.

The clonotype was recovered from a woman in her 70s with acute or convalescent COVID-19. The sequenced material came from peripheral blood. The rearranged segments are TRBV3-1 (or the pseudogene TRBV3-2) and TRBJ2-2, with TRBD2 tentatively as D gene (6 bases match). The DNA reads TGTGCCAGCAGCTCCCTAGCGACAACCGGGGAGCTGTTTTTT. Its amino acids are CASSSLATTGELFF.